Below are 14 T cell receptor beta chains sequenced from a single sample in a study of blood T cell repertoires in COVID-19. Assay used: immunoSEQ multiplex PCR; TCRdb lists only in-frame clones, some missing. Of roughly 120,000 clones in the sample, under 80% were seen once. The sequenced sample consisted of peripheral blood. Every receptor here comes from a man in his fifties or sixties with acute or convalescent COVID-19.

CDR3 DNA sequence: TGTGCCTGGAGGGGGGGACGGGCCTATAATTCACCCCTCCACTTT. This sequence encodes CAWRGGRAYNSPLHF. The V call is TRBV30, the J call TRBJ1-6, with D tentatively TRBD1 (5 bases). CDR1 and CDR2 (germline): GTSNPN, SVGIG (reference sequence). The CDR3 sequence is 15 residues long. The V end lost 3 bases, the J end lost 2 bases, and 11 bases lay between the germline ends.

This clone was counted a few times. The identical CDR3 is also encoded by other nucleotide sequences in the sample. V usage is TRBV29-1 and J usage is TRBJ1-2; D may be TRBD1 (6 bases). V lost 7 bases and J 2 bases, leaving 11 bases between the germline ends. The CDR3 has 12 amino acids. Germline CDR1 and CDR2: SQVTM and ANQGSEA. CDR3 residues: CSASGGNYGYTF. The DNA of the CDR3 is TGCAGCGCATCGGGGGGCAACTATGGCTACACCTTC.

This chain uses TRBV11-1 with TRBJ2-5, with unresolved D. Trimming cost V 6 bases and J 1 base, with 15 bases left between them. Germline CDR1 SGHAT, CDR2 FQDESV (reference sequence). This CDR3 spans 15 amino acids. Written as DNA, the CDR3 is TGTGCCAGCAGTATTCCGTTTAGCAGCCAAGAGACCCAGTACTTC. Its translation is CASSIPFSSQETQYF. Using reference TRBV11-1 and TRBJ2-5 for the parts outside the CDR3, the full variable domain is EAEVAQSPRYKITEKSQAVAFWCDPISGHATLYWYRQILGQGPELLVQFQDESVVDDSQLPKDRFSAERLKGVDSTLKIQPAELGDSAMYLCASSIPFSSQETQYFGPGTRLLVL.

This chain joins TRBV11-3 and TRBJ1-5; perhaps TRBD1 as D (6 bases). CDR1 is SGHNT, CDR2 YENEEA, per germline. V lost 1 base and J 5 bases, leaving 15 bases between the germline ends. The CDR3 is made up of 16 amino acids. Written as DNA, the CDR3 is TGTGCCAGCAGCTTAGGACACAGGGAATTTCATCAGCCCCAGCATTTT. Protein sequence: CASSLGHREFHQPQHF.

The chain joins TRBV5-1 to TRBJ2-1; 10 nucleotides align to TRBD2. There are 16 residues in the CDR3. Unmatched junction bases numbered 9, after V lost 4 bases and J lost 5 bases. From germline, CDR1 is SGHRS and CDR2 YFSETQ. CDR3 sequence reads: CASSLRPGLADNEQFF. The CDR3 region has the DNA TGCGCCAGCAGCCTGCGGCCAGGACTAGCGGACAATGAGCAGTTCTTC.

This clone was counted a few times. The chain carries TRBV19 and TRBJ1-3; D remains ambiguous. V was cut by 7 bases and J by 0 bases, with 10 bases left in between. Germline values: CDR1 LNHDA, CDR2 SQIVND (reference sequence). This CDR3 is built from 14 residues. CDR3 loop: CASMRGDSGNTIYF. CDR3 nucleotides: TGTGCCAGTATGCGGGGAGACTCTGGAAACACCATATATTTT.

This clone was counted only a few times. The CDR3 DNA follows: TGCGCCAGCAGCTTGGTTCAGGGGTACGAGCAGTACTTC. Encoded protein: CASSLVQGYEQYF. The chain recombines TRBV5-1 with TRBJ2-7, with TRBD1 as a possible D gene (6 bases). The CDR3 runs to 13 residues. Looked up from germline, CDR1 is SGHRS and CDR2 is YFSETQ. The germline V and J ends were trimmed by 0 bases and 4 bases, with 8 bases remaining between them.

This chain uses TRBV7-9 with TRBJ1-2; tentatively, D is TRBD1 (6 bases). V was shortened by 5 bases and J by 3 bases, with 16 bases between the two germline ends. Germline values: CDR1 SEHNR, CDR2 FQNEAQ (reference sequence). This CDR3 has 15 amino acids. The CDR3 region has the DNA TGTGCCAGCAGCCTAGGGGGGGGAACGGACTATGGCTACACCTTC. Residues: CASSLGGGTDYGYTF.

This clone was seen a few times. The chain is built from TRBV6-5 and TRBJ2-1; 7 nucleotides align to TRBD1. This CDR3 is built from 14 residues. The V gene end was trimmed by 5 bases and the J gene end by 7 bases; junction bases not matched to a gene: 8. Per the germline V gene, CDR1 is MNHEY and CDR2 is SVGAGI. CDR3 sequence (DNA): TGTGCCAGCAGTCCAGACAGGGATCTTAATGAGCAGTTCTTC. Translating it yields CASSPDRDLNEQFF.

In the case of this clone: This clone may be a read error of a much larger clone one base away. This CDR3 is also generated by other DNA sequences in the sample. The V and J genes are TRBV11-3 and TRBJ1-1; unclear D gene. This CDR3 has 13 amino acids. Trimming pared 0 bases from V and 3 bases from J, leaving 5 bases between. CDR1 and CDR2 (germline): SGHNT, YENEEA. CDR3 in DNA: TGTGCCAGCAGCTTAGACCGGGACACTGAAGCTTTCTTT. Translated: CASSLDRDTEAFF.

The rearrangement uses TRBV6-5 and TRBJ1-2, with TRBD1 identical over 9 bases. CDR3 length: 14 residues. V lost 2 bases to trimming and J lost 6 bases; unmatched junction nucleotides: 4. Germline assignment: CDR1 MNHEY and CDR2 SVGAGI. The CDR3 here is CASSYGTGRNGYTF. Written as DNA, the CDR3 is TGTGCCAGCAGTTACGGGACAGGGCGCAATGGCTACACCTTC.

This chain joins TRBV5-4 and TRBJ1-3, with a weak D call TRBD1 (5 bases). CDR3 length: 15 amino acids. V dropped 0 bases and J dropped 2 bases, with 9 bases sitting between them. Germline V gene sequence: CDR1 SGHNT, CDR2 YYREEE (reference sequence). The CDR3 is CASSLEVTAGNTIYF. CDR3 nucleotide sequence: TGTGCCAGCAGCTTGGAAGTGACAGCTGGAAACACCATATATTTT.

The chain links TRBV30 to TRBJ1-1, with TRBD1 matching 7 bases. Looked up from germline, CDR1 is GTSNPN and CDR2 is SVGIG (reference sequence). The V segment lost 3 bases and the J segment 2 bases; nucleotides outside the gene matches: 3. The CDR3 sequence is 13 residues long. Here the CDR3 reads CAWSRGSNTEAFF. In DNA form, the CDR3 reads TGTGCCTGGAGCAGGGGGTCCAACACTGAAGCTTTCTTT.

The gene calls are TRBV6-1 and TRBJ1-4; possible D gene TRBD1, 5 bases. Trimming removed 6 bases from V and 3 bases from J, with 11 bases in between. The CDR3 length is 14 residues. Germline lookup yields CDR1 MNHNS and CDR2 SASEGT. CDR3 DNA sequence: TGTGCCAGCAGGGGGCGGCAGGCTAATGAAAAACTGTTTTTT. Its protein product is CASRGRQANEKLFF.